Below are 6 T cell receptor beta chains sequenced from a single sample in a study of radiation and T cells in renal cell carcinoma. Generated by immunoSEQ multiplex PCR, the TCRdb table keeps only in-frame clones and is missing some. The sample contains around 130,000 clones, about 81% of which appear only once. Time point: blood 2 weeks post-SBRT. As to treatment: 15 Gy SBRT to primary tumor, nephrectomy 4 weeks later. The material sequenced was blood, taken from a patient whose treatment included radiotherapy and nephrectomy. The origin of the receptors is a woman aged 55-69 years with renal cell carcinoma.

The chain carries TRBV6-1 and TRBJ1-4; unclear D gene. Germline V gene sequence: CDR1 MNHNS, CDR2 SASEGT. V shed 6 bases and J shed 0 bases, with 8 bases lying between them. The CDR3 loop spans 14 amino acids. The CDR3 DNA follows: TGTGCCAGCAGGGATTCTCCAACTAATGAAAAACTGTTTTTT. It specifies CASRDSPTNEKLFF.

V usage is TRBV10-3 and J usage is TRBJ2-3, with 12 bases aligning to TRBD2. Trimming at V came to 0 bases and at J to 5 bases, leaving 9 bases not matched to a gene. This CDR3 contains 18 residues. Germline loops: CDR1 ENHRY, CDR2 SYGVKD. The CDR3 DNA follows: TGTGCCATCAGTGAGTCGCCTAGCGGGGGGGCCCAAGGAGATACGCAGTATTTT. It translates to CAISESPSGGAQGDTQYF.

The chain joins TRBV4-1 to TRBJ2-1; D is undetermined. Germline values: CDR1 MGHRA, CDR2 YSYEKL. V was pared by 5 bases and J by 0 bases, with 8 bases between. This CDR3 spans 14 amino acids. DNA of the CDR3: TGCGCCAGCAGCGGGCCGAGCTCCTACAATGAGCAGTTCTTC. It specifies CASSGPSSYNEQFF.

This clone was picked up one time. V usage is TRBV6-6 and J usage is TRBJ1-5; D may be TRBD1 (6 bases). This CDR3 spans 12 amino acids. V dropped 7 bases and J dropped 7 bases, with 11 bases sitting between them. The V gene's germline CDR1 is MNHNY and CDR2 SVGAGI (reference sequence). The chain's CDR3 is CASTRGQQPQHF. The CDR3 DNA reads as TGTGCCAGCACCAGGGGCCAACAGCCCCAGCATTTT.

The rearrangement links TRBV29-1 to TRBJ2-3, with 7 nucleotides matching TRBD1. Trimming cost V 5 bases and J 4 bases; bases outside gene matches: 6. Germline V CDR1 and CDR2: SQVTM, ANQGSEA. The CDR3 consists of 13 residues. CDR3: CSVPQGYPDTQYF. The CDR3 DNA is TGCAGCGTTCCACAGGGGTACCCAGATACGCAGTATTTT.

The V and J genes are TRBV7-9 and TRBJ2-7; D remains ambiguous. Germline values: CDR1 SEHNR, CDR2 FQNEAQ (reference sequence). The CDR3 is made up of 12 amino acids. With 5 bases removed from V and 9 bases from J, the gap between germline ends came to 14 bases. The CDR3 coding sequence is TGTGCCAGCAGCCGGATGCTACGAGGGCAGTACTTC. Translating gives CASSRMLRGQYF. The full variable domain, with the rest looked up from reference TRBV7-9 and TRBJ2-7, is DTGVSQNPRHKITKRGQNVTFRCDPISEHNRLYWYRQTLGQGPEFLTYFQNEAQLEKSRLLSDRFSAERPKGSFSTLEIQRTEQGDSAMYLCASSRMLRGQYFGPGTRLTVT.